The 12 T cell receptor beta chains below come from one sample, sequenced in a study of T cell repertoires in cytomegalovirus infection. TCRdb analysed the reads with MiXCR anew, one entry per CDR3 protein. Of 150,000 to 200,000 distinct CDR3 sequences listed, roughly 14% are singletons. Sequenced material: PBMCs. All receptors derive from a human donor in good health (CMV status not recorded). Some clones in this sample may be carry-over from other donors' samples.

Only a few counts were recorded for this clonotype. This rearrangement joins TRBV29-1 to TRBJ1-3; D is possibly TRBD1 (6 bases). Germline CDR1 and CDR2: SQVTM and ANQGSEA. CDR3 length: 13 amino acids. Trimming cost V 7 bases and J 1 base, with 11 bases left between them. CDR3 loop: CSAQTGSGNTIYF. The CDR3 nucleotides are TGCAGCGCACAAACAGGGTCTGGAAACACCATATATTTT.

The rearrangement uses TRBV4-3 and TRBJ1-6, with 8 bases matching TRBD1. Germline values: CDR1 LGHNA, CDR2 YSLEER. The J segment lost 7 bases and the V segment lost 2 bases, leaving 4 bases of the junction unmatched. The CDR3 totals 15 residues. CDR3 DNA sequence: TGCGCCAGCAGCCAAACGACAGGGGTCAATTCACCCCTCCACTTT. Translated, it gives CASSQTTGVNSPLHF.

This clonotype was counted a few times. V is TRBV29-1 and J is TRBJ2-3; D might be TRBD1 or TRBD2, each matching 7 bases. The CDR3 contains 15 residues. Germline V lookup: CDR1 SQVTM, CDR2 ANQGSEA. Trimming took off 0 bases at V and 5 bases at J, with 15 bases between the two ends. The CDR3 coding sequence is TGCAGCGTTGAAGATTTCCCAGGGGGGGGAGATACGCAGTATTTT. The encoded protein is CSVEDFPGGGDTQYF.

The table lists this clonotype with many counts. The gene calls are TRBV12-3 or TRBV12-4 and TRBJ1-4; D gene unclear. This CDR3 spans 13 amino acids. Trimming removed 3 bases at V and 7 bases at J, with 9 bases between. This chain's CDR3 is CASSFRHGEKLFF. The CDR3 DNA sequence: TGTGCCAGCAGTTTCCGACATGGTGAAAAACTGTTTTTT.

The J gene is TRBJ1-6, the V gene TRBV12-3 or TRBV12-4; D call uncertain. This CDR3 comprises 12 residues. Trimming took 5 bases from V and 13 from J, leaving 12 bases between them. Here the CDR3 reads CASSPDVGPLHF. CDR3 bases: TGTGCCAGCAGTCCTGACGTCGGCCCCCTCCACTTT.

This clonotype was detected many times. The V and J genes are TRBV7-2 and TRBJ2-7; a possible D gene is TRBD1 (6 bases). The V and J ends lost 5 bases and 9 bases respectively, with 17 bases between them. The CDR3 contains 13 residues. In germline, CDR1 is SGHTA, CDR2 FQGNSA. The chain's CDR3 is CASSQGHMSGQYV. CDR3 DNA: TGTGCCAGCAGCCAGGGACACATGAGCGGGCAGTACGTC.

This sequence joins TRBV15 and TRBJ1-5, with TRBD1 as a possible D gene (6 bases). CDR1 and CDR2 from the germline V gene are LNHNV and YYDKDF (reference sequence). The CDR3 is 16 amino acids. V dropped 5 bases and J dropped 0 bases, with 14 bases sitting between them. The CDR3 here is CATSRRDTYSNQPQHF. CDR3 coding DNA: TGTGCCACCAGCCGACGGGACACCTATAGCAATCAGCCCCAGCATTTT.

The sample holds many counts of this clonotype. The chain combines TRBV6-1 with TRBJ1-1; D not certain. The CDR3 is 16 residues long. The V gene's germline CDR1 is MNHNS and CDR2 SASEGT. V was cut by 6 bases and J by 0 bases, with 17 bases left in between. CDR3: CASRGKTGTLNTEAFF. Written as DNA, the CDR3 is TGTGCCAGCAGAGGGAAAACGGGCACACTGAACACTGAAGCTTTCTTT.

This clonotype was seen many times. The J gene is TRBJ1-5, the V gene TRBV7-9; D remains unclear. V lost 2 bases to trimming and J lost 11 bases, with 10 bases between them. Germline V gives CDR1 SEHNR, CDR2 FQNEAQ (reference sequence). This CDR3 contains 12 residues. This CDR3 reads CASSLIAGAQHF. CDR3 in DNA: TGTGCCAGCAGCTTAATTGCTGGGGCCCAGCATTTT.

This clonotype was observed a handful of times. V and J are TRBV29-1 and TRBJ1-5; D call uncertain. Germline V gene lookup returns CDR1 SQVTM and CDR2 ANQGSEA. The CDR3 totals 12 residues. V was shortened by 4 bases and J by 1 base, with 5 bases between the two germline ends. CDR3 in amino acids: CSVGNSNQPQHF. CDR3 coding DNA: TGCAGCGTTGGTAACAGCAATCAGCCCCAGCATTTT.

Written as DNA, the CDR3 is TGCAGCGTAGTGCAGGGGTTCACCGGGGAGCTGTTTTTT. Its protein product is CSVVQGFTGELFF. The V call is TRBV29-1, the J call TRBJ2-2, with D perhaps TRBD1 (6 bases). Between the trimmed V and J ends, which lost 6 bases and 4 bases, there was a span of 12 bases. This CDR3 has 13 amino acids. The germline CDR1 and CDR2 sequences are SQVTM and ANQGSEA.

This clonotype was counted at least ten times. The rearrangement uses TRBV7-6 and TRBJ2-1; no reliable D call. The CDR3 sequence is 13 residues long. From germline, CDR1 is SGHVS and CDR2 FNYEAQ. Trimming removed 2 bases at V and 10 bases at J, with 12 bases between. The CDR3: CASSLNERLEQFF. For the CDR3, the DNA is TGTGCCAGCAGCTTAAACGAACGGTTAGAGCAGTTCTTC.